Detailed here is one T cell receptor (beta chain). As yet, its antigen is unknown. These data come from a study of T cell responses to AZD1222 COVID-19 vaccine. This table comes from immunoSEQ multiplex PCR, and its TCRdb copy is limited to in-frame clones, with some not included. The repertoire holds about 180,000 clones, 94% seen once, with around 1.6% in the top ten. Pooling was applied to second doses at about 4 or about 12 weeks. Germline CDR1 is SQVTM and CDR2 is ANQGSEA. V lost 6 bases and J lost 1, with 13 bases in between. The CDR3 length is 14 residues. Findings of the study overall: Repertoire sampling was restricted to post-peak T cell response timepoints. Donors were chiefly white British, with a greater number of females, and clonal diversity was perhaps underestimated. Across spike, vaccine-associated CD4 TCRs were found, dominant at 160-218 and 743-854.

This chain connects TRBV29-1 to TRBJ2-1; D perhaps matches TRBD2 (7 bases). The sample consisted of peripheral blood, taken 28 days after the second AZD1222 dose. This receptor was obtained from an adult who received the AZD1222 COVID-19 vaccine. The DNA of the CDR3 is TGCAGCGTCAGTAGGGGGGGATCCTACAATGAGCAGTTCTTC. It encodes CSVSRGGSYNEQFF.